The 7 T cell receptor beta chains listed next were all sequenced from one sample in a study of technical replicates of blood from a handful of donors. Profiling relied on immunoSEQ multiplex PCR, and the TCRdb table lists in-frame clones only, not all of them. The table includes around 69,000 clones, approximately 90% detected once. The sample taken for sequencing was PBMCs. These receptor sequences come from a human donor in good health. Some clones in this sample may be carry-over from other donors' samples.

The V call is TRBV10-2, the J call TRBJ2-3; D possibly corresponds to TRBD2 (6 bases). Trimming removed 7 bases from V and 0 bases from J, with 11 bases in between. Germline V gives CDR1 WSHSY, CDR2 SAAADI. The length of the CDR3 is 14 residues. Here the CDR3 DNA reads TGCGCCAGCACGATAGCGGTGAGCACAGATACGCAGTATTTT. It specifies CASTIAVSTDTQYF.

This clone was detected only once. The chain uses TRBV7-3 and TRBJ1-2; TRBD1 agrees at 7 bases. This CDR3 is 14 amino acids long. V lost 5 bases, J lost 7 bases, and 10 bases stayed unmatched. The germline gives CDR1 SGHTA, CDR2 FQGTGA. This CDR3 is CASSPGRGQVGYTF. CDR3 in DNA: TGTGCCAGCAGCCCCGGGAGGGGGCAGGTTGGCTACACCTTC.

This clone was seen only once. The V gene is TRBV18, the J gene TRBJ2-1; 7 bases align to TRBD1. Germline V gene lookup returns CDR1 KGHSH and CDR2 LQKENI. The trim removed 3 bases at V and 0 bases at J, leaving 5 bases unmatched. The CDR3 extends over 16 amino acids. The CDR3 here is CASSPPGTVSYNEQFF. The CDR3 nucleotides are TGTGCCAGCTCACCGCCCGGGACAGTCTCCTACAATGAGCAGTTCTTC.

CDR3 in DNA: TGCAGCGTTGAATTGGGGACAGGGGGCTACGAGCAGTACTTC. It is translated as CSVELGTGGYEQYF. The genes are TRBV29-1 and TRBJ2-7, with 11 nucleotides matching TRBD1. Trimming took 2 bases from V and 3 from J; bases not matched to a gene: 3. The CDR3 is made up of 14 amino acids. Germline V gene lookup returns CDR1 SQVTM and CDR2 ANQGSEA.

This chain links TRBV6-5 with TRBJ2-7, with 11 bases lining up with TRBD2. The V gene's germline CDR1 is MNHEY and CDR2 SVGAGI. This CDR3 region has 14 residues. The junction had 3 bases not matched to a gene; V was cut back by 6 bases and J by 2 bases. CDR3 residues: CASSRLAGTYEQYF. CDR3 in DNA: TGTGCCAGCAGCAGACTAGCGGGGACCTACGAGCAGTACTTC.

The V call is TRBV4-1, the J call TRBJ2-1, with D possibly matching TRBD2 (6 bases). Trimming shortened V by 3 bases and J by 8 bases, and 17 bases separated the two germline ends. The CDR3 contains 15 residues. Germline loops: CDR1 MGHRA, CDR2 YSYEKL. The CDR3, as DNA: TGCGCCAGCAGCCAGACAATAGCTAGCGTTTATGAGCAGTTCTTC. Its translation: CASSQTIASVYEQFF.

V and J are TRBV29-1 and TRBJ1-1; TRBD1 is a possible D gene (5 bases). V was pared by 8 bases and J by 0 bases, with 13 bases between. The CDR3 is 13 amino acids. Per the germline V gene, CDR1 is SQVTM and CDR2 is ANQGSEA. The CDR3 protein is CSTRAQVNTEAFF. CDR3 bases: TGCAGCACACGGGCACAGGTGAACACTGAAGCTTTCTTT.